The 15 T cell receptor beta chains in this list originate from one sample, sequenced in a study of vaccination effects on CD4 cells after COVID-19. The antigens of these receptors remain unknown. ViraFEST used viral peptide pools to expand antigen-specific CD4+ T cells before sequencing. Once cultured for 10 days, the cells underwent separation to obtain CD4+ T cells. All study participants received two doses of BNT162b2 or mRNA-1273 vaccine. This table comes from immunoSEQ multiplex PCR, and its TCRdb copy is limited to in-frame clones, with some not included. Seen here are 25,000 to 35,000 clones, more than 65% observed once, and the top ten hold approximately 15%. The sequenced sample was CD4+ T cells from PBMCs cultured with HCoV-229E spike peptides, obtained after COVID-19 vaccination. These receptors originate from a human donor who received a COVID-19 vaccine.

The chain joins TRBV2 to TRBJ2-7, with D hard to call. The CDR3 has 12 residues. The germline gives CDR1 SNHLY, CDR2 FYNNEI. Trimming cost V 1 base and J 3 bases, with 4 bases left between them. The CDR3 nucleotides are TGTGCCAGCAGTGAAGGGTTCTACGAGCAGTACTTC. It encodes CASSEGFYEQYF.

The chain is built from TRBV2 and TRBJ2-3; 12 bases map to TRBD2. This CDR3 comprises 16 residues. V lost 6 bases and J lost 7; bases outside the gene matches: 11. Germline values: CDR1 SNHLY, CDR2 FYNNEI. Here the CDR3 DNA reads TGTGCCAGCAGCCACGGACTAGCGGGGCCGAGGTATACGCAGTATTTT. The encoded protein is CASSHGLAGPRYTQYF.

The chain couples TRBV6-5 to TRBJ2-1, with D perhaps matching TRBD2 (6 bases). This CDR3 region has 15 residues. Trimming took 5 bases from V and 3 from J, leaving 14 bases between them. The germline CDR1 and CDR2 sequences are MNHEY and SVGAGI. In nucleotides, the CDR3 is TGTGCCAGCAGTCGGACTGCGGGGAGCTACAATGAGCAGTTCTTC. Translating it yields CASSRTAGSYNEQFF.

The J gene is TRBJ2-7, the V gene TRBV10-2, with 8 bases fitting TRBD2. Germline V gene sequence: CDR1 WSHSY, CDR2 SAAADI. This CDR3 is built from 19 residues. Unmatched junction bases numbered 21, after V lost 5 bases and J lost 3 bases. CDR3 region: CASSNIRGWEREFSYEQYF. In nucleotides, the CDR3 is TGCGCCAGCAGTAATATCAGGGGATGGGAGCGGGAGTTCAGCTACGAGCAGTACTTC.

The chain carries TRBV6-6 and TRBJ1-6; 7 bases match TRBD1. Germline CDR1 MNHNY, CDR2 SVGAGI (reference sequence). J gave up 5 bases and V 7 bases, and 5 bases lay outside the gene matches. The CDR3 consists of 14 residues. In nucleotides, the CDR3 is TGTGCCAGCACAGGGGGGATGGATAATTCACCCCTCCACTTT. Translated, it gives CASTGGMDNSPLHF.

The V gene is TRBV27, the J gene TRBJ1-5; D not resolved. Germline-derived CDR1 and CDR2 are MNHEY and SMNVEV (reference sequence). The CDR3 loop spans 14 amino acids. The V end lost 3 bases, the J end lost 3 bases, and 9 bases lay between the germline ends. This CDR3 is CASSFMSTNQPQHF. The CDR3 coding sequence is TGTGCCAGCAGTTTTATGTCCACCAATCAGCCCCAGCATTTT.

The chain carries TRBV19 and TRBJ2-7; 7 bases fit TRBD1. This CDR3 has 12 residues. Trimming removed 7 bases from V and 3 bases from J; junction bases left unmatched: 3. Germline V lookup: CDR1 LNHDA, CDR2 SQIVND (reference sequence). The CDR3 loop is CASTGTDYEQYF. CDR3 coding DNA: TGTGCCAGTACCGGGACAGACTACGAGCAGTACTTC.

The chain links TRBV5-4 to TRBJ1-6; D may be TRBD1 (5 bases). CDR1 SGHNT and CDR2 YYREEE come from the germline V gene (reference sequence). The CDR3 contains 18 residues. The V gene lost 0 bases and the J gene lost 5 bases, with 18 bases spanning the gap. The CDR3 DNA is TGTGCCAGCAGCTTGGGCTGGGGCACACAGGCCCATAATTCACCCCTCCACTTT. Translating it yields CASSLGWGTQAHNSPLHF.

This chain uses TRBV6-1 with TRBJ2-2, with D possibly TRBD2 on 5 matching bases. The CDR3 consists of 17 residues. CDR1 is MNHNS, CDR2 SASEGT, per germline. Trimming took 3 bases from V and 3 from J, leaving 17 bases between them. The CDR3 region is CASSDGAAGTYTGELFF. The DNA of the CDR3 is TGTGCCAGCAGTGATGGAGCGGCCGGCACTTACACCGGGGAGCTGTTTTTT.

Points on this clone: One end of the junction does not line up with germline, which may come from a read error. This sample includes further DNA sequences coding for the same CDR3. The chain employs TRBV14 and TRBJ1-2; D might be TRBD1 (5 bases). This CDR3 spans 13 amino acids. The germline V gene has CDR1 SGHDN and CDR2 FVKESK. CDR3 region: CASSQGGNYGYTF. The DNA of the CDR3 is TGTGCCAGCAGCCAGGGGGGTAACTATGGCTACACCTTT.

The sample holds a few counts of this clone. V usage is TRBV12-5 and J usage is TRBJ2-2, with TRBD2 identical over 11 bases. V lost 3 bases to trimming and J lost 1 base; unmatched junction nucleotides: 4. Germline V gives CDR1 LGHNT, CDR2 FRNRAP. This CDR3 region has 17 residues. The CDR3 nucleotides read TGTGCTAGTGGTTTTAGCGGACTAGCGGGGAACACCGGGGAGCTGTTTTTT. Its translation: CASGFSGLAGNTGELFF. Full variable domain (rest looked up from reference TRBV12-5 and TRBJ2-2): DARVTQTPRHKVTEMGQEVTMRCQPILGHNTVFWYRQTMMQGLELLAYFRNRAPLDDSGMPKDRFSAEMPDATLATLKIQPSEPRDSAVYFCASGFSGLAGNTGELFFGEGSRLTVL.

This rearrangement joins TRBV6-5 to TRBJ1-1; D not certain. The germline V gene has CDR1 MNHEY and CDR2 SVGAGI. This CDR3 is 14 amino acids long. Trimming left V 6 bases short and J 5 bases short, with 16 bases between. The CDR3 sequence: CASSRGYRLTEAFF. CDR3 nucleotide sequence: TGTGCCAGCAGCAGAGGGTATCGGTTGACTGAAGCTTTCTTT.

CDR3 protein: CASSQGTSMNTEAFF. In nucleotides, the CDR3 is TGCGCCAGCAGCCAAGGGACGTCAATGAACACTGAAGCTTTCTTT. The chain combines TRBV5-1 with TRBJ1-1; D may be TRBD1 (5 bases). V lost 4 bases and J 0 bases, leaving 13 bases between the germline ends. From germline, CDR1 is SGHRS and CDR2 YFSETQ. CDR3 size: 15 residues.

This chain connects TRBV7-9 to TRBJ2-7; maybe TRBD2 (6 bases). Trimming removed 2 bases at V and 2 bases at J, with 16 bases between. Germline CDR1 and CDR2: SEHNR and FQNEAQ (reference sequence). The CDR3 is 16 amino acids. The CDR3 here is CASSLRVGAGAYEQYF. DNA for the CDR3: TGTGCCAGCAGCTTACGAGTTGGAGCGGGCGCCTACGAGCAGTACTTC.

The chain employs TRBV27 and TRBJ2-7; the D gene could be TRBD1 or TRBD2 (5 bases each). V lost 5 bases to trimming and J lost 0 bases, with 11 bases between them. CDR1 and CDR2 (germline): MNHEY, SMNVEV (reference sequence). This CDR3 has 14 amino acids. CDR3 sequence reads: CASSLAGASYEQYF. The CDR3 DNA reads as TGTGCCAGCAGTCTCGCCGGGGCCTCCTACGAGCAGTACTTC.